This passage covers 17 T cell receptor beta chains from one sample sequenced in a study of shared clonotypes between healthy human individuals. Produced via immunoSEQ multiplex PCR; TCRdb's table is partial and in-frame only. The sample lists over 400,000 clones, about 96% occurring once. Sequenced material: naive CD4+ T cells sorted from blood. Regarding subset: CD45RA+ positively selected. These TCRs come from a woman aged 30 to 39 in good health.

The J gene is TRBJ2-5, the V gene TRBV6-1, with D possibly matching TRBD1 (6 bases). The germline CDR1 and CDR2 sequences are MNHNS and SASEGT. The CDR3 has 13 amino acids. The V end was cut by 11 bases, the J end by 4 bases, with 17 bases between. This CDR3 is CAGNRVPGETQYF. Written as DNA, the CDR3 is TGTGCCGGCAACAGGGTTCCGGGAGAGACCCAGTACTTC.

This sequence joins TRBV7-9 and TRBJ2-1; TRBD2 matches at 7 bases. J was trimmed by 3 bases and V by 5 bases; bases with no gene match: 10. In germline, CDR1 is SEHNR, CDR2 FQNEAQ (reference sequence). The CDR3 contains 16 residues. The DNA of the CDR3 is TGTGCCAGCAGCCCAGAGGCGGGAGTTGACTACAATGAGCAGTTCTTC. Translating gives CASSPEAGVDYNEQFF.

The chain couples TRBV28 to TRBJ1-2; 9 bases align to TRBD1. There are 15 residues in the CDR3. With 4 bases clipped from V and 8 bases from J, the junction kept 11 bases outside the gene matches. Germline CDR1 and CDR2: MDHEN and SYDVKM. The CDR3 bases are TGTGCCAGCAGTTGGACGTCCGGGACAGGGCAAGGCTACACCTTC. Its protein product is CASSWTSGTGQGYTF.

This clone was seen only once. The V call is TRBV4-1, the J call TRBJ2-5, with TRBD2 identical over 10 bases. Losses at the gene ends were 0 bases for V and 5 bases for J; bases not matched to a gene: 12. Germline-derived CDR1 and CDR2 are MGHRA and YSYEKL. The CDR3 is 18 residues long. CDR3 region: CASSQDLPASGSLETQYF. CDR3 in DNA: TGCGCCAGCAGCCAAGATCTTCCGGCTAGCGGGAGTTTGGAGACCCAGTACTTC.

This clone is a singleton in its sample. The chain employs TRBV29-1 and TRBJ2-1; TRBD2 aligns across 7 bases. There are 13 residues in the CDR3. V trimming: 6 bases; J trimming: 0 bases; junction bases outside the gene matches: 2. Germline CDR1 reads SQVTM; CDR2 reads ANQGSEA. The CDR3: CSVSSGSYNEQFF. Here the CDR3 DNA reads TGCAGCGTCTCTAGCGGCTCCTACAATGAGCAGTTCTTC.

The chain uses TRBV28 and TRBJ2-6; D is unclear. The germline gives CDR1 MDHEN, CDR2 SYDVKM. V was shortened by 2 bases and J by 2 bases, with 10 bases between the two germline ends. The CDR3 covers 16 residues. The CDR3 protein is CASSLARSTGANVLTF. In DNA form, the CDR3 reads TGTGCCAGCAGTTTAGCCCGAAGCACTGGGGCCAACGTCCTGACTTTC. Using reference TRBV28 and TRBJ2-6 for the parts outside the CDR3, the full variable domain is DVKVTQSSRYLVKRTGEKVFLECVQDMDHENMFWYRQDPGLGLRLIYFSYDVKMKEKGDIPEGYSVSREKKERFSLILESASTNQTSMYLCASSLARSTGANVLTFGAGSRLTVL.

This chain joins TRBV6-6 and TRBJ2-2; D remains ambiguous. Deletions cut 2 bases from V and 3 bases from J, with 7 bases between. The CDR3 is made up of 14 amino acids. CDR1 MNHNY and CDR2 SVGAGI come from the germline V gene (reference sequence). CDR3 nucleotides: TGTGCCAGCAGTTACCGAGAGTACACCGGGGAGCTGTTTTTT. This gives the protein CASSYREYTGELFF.

This chain connects TRBV5-1 to TRBJ2-1; unclear D gene. Germline V gene lookup returns CDR1 SGHRS and CDR2 YFSETQ. V was trimmed by 0 bases and J by 1 base, leaving 8 bases between them. The CDR3 extends over 15 amino acids. The CDR3 DNA is TGCGCCAGCAGCTTGGATGGGGTTTCCTACAATGAGCAGTTCTTC. Amino acids: CASSLDGVSYNEQFF.

This CDR3 is CASTVGSGNTIYF. CDR3 DNA sequence: TGTGCCAGCACAGTCGGCTCTGGAAACACCATATATTTT. The chain employs TRBV2 and TRBJ1-3; no reliable D call. The germline V and J ends were trimmed by 7 bases and 0 bases, with 7 bases remaining between them. In germline, CDR1 is SNHLY, CDR2 FYNNEI. This CDR3 has 13 residues.

The chain uses TRBV5-1 and TRBJ2-7; TRBD1 matches at 9 bases. The CDR3 sequence is 15 residues long. Germline V CDR1 and CDR2: SGHRS, YFSETQ. Trimming at V came to 4 bases and at J to 2 bases, leaving 7 bases not matched to a gene. This CDR3 is CASSISGTGPYEQYF. The CDR3 DNA reads TGCGCCAGCAGCATCTCCGGGACAGGGCCCTACGAGCAGTACTTC.

The rearrangement uses TRBV9 and TRBJ2-2; D possibly corresponds to TRBD2 (6 bases). This CDR3 has 14 amino acids. V gave up 6 bases and J gave up 2 bases, with 11 bases separating them. The germline CDR1 and CDR2 sequences are SGDLS and YYNGEE. CDR3 sequence (DNA): TGTGCCAGCACCCGAGGGACTAACACCGGGGAGCTGTTTTTT. This gives the protein CASTRGTNTGELFF.

J is TRBJ2-1 and V is TRBV29-1; TRBD1 or TRBD2 may be the D gene (5 bases each). The CDR3 sequence is 13 residues long. Germline CDR1 reads SQVTM; CDR2 reads ANQGSEA. V was pared by 5 bases and J by 5 bases, with 13 bases between. CDR3 DNA sequence: TGCAGCGTTTTGGTCCTGGGGGACAATGAGCAGTTCTTC. It is translated as CSVLVLGDNEQFF.

This clone was seen a handful of times. The V and J genes are TRBV5-1 and TRBJ1-1; weak D call: TRBD1 (6 bases). This CDR3 region has 13 residues. Per germline, CDR1 SGHRS and CDR2 YFSETQ. The germline V and J ends were trimmed by 2 bases and 8 bases, with 13 bases remaining between them. CDR3 protein: CASSFQGQHEAFF. CDR3 sequence (DNA): TGCGCCAGCAGCTTCCAAGGACAGCACGAAGCTTTCTTT.

The chain links TRBV28 to TRBJ1-5; the match to TRBD1 covers 7 bases. The junction had 16 bases not matched to a gene; V was cut back by 6 bases and J by 5 bases. The CDR3 length is 17 residues. From germline, CDR1 is MDHEN and CDR2 SYDVKM. This CDR3 reads CASRLARTGTWDQPQHF. CDR3 nucleotides: TGTGCCAGCAGATTAGCTCGGACAGGCACATGGGATCAGCCCCAGCATTTT.

The rearrangement links TRBV19 to TRBJ2-3, with a weak D call TRBD2 (5 bases). The CDR3 contains 14 residues. CDR1 is LNHDA and CDR2 is SQIVND in the germline V gene (reference sequence). The V and J ends lost 3 bases and 2 bases respectively, with 9 bases between them. In DNA, the CDR3 is TGTGCCAGTAGTATGGGCGGGTTCACAGATACGCAGTATTTT. Translated, it gives CASSMGGFTDTQYF.

This chain's CDR3 is CASSLVAGGTGANVLTF. In DNA form, the CDR3 reads TGCGCCAGCAGCTTGGTGGCAGGAGGAACTGGGGCCAACGTCCTGACTTTC. This chain links TRBV5-1 with TRBJ2-6; TRBD2 might be the D (5 bases). Between the trimmed V and J ends, which lost 0 bases and 2 bases, there was a span of 12 bases. CDR1 SGHRS and CDR2 YFSETQ come from the germline V gene. This CDR3 is built from 17 residues.

This chain uses TRBV4-1 with TRBJ2-5, with 15 bases matching TRBD2. Trimming cost V 4 bases and J 11 bases; bases outside gene matches: 11. CDR3 size: 16 residues. Germline CDR1 MGHRA, CDR2 YSYEKL. CDR3 in amino acids: CASSRGLAGGPGEQYF. In nucleotides, the CDR3 is TGCGCCAGCAGCCGCGGACTAGCGGGAGGGCCGGGGGAGCAGTACTTC.